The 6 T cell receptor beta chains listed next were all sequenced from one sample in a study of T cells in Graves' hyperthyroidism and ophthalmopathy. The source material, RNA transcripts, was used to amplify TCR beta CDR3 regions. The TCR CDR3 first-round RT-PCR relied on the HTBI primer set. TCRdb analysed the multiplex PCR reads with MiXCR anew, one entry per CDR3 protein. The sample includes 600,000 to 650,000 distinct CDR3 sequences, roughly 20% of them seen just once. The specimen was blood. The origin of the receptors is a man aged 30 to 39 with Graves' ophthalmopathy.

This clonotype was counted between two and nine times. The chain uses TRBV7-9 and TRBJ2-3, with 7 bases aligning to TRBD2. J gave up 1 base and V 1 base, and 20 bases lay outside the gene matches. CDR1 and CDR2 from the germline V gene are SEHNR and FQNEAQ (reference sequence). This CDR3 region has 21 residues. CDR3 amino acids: CASSLGVLGLSRGLRTDTQYF. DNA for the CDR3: TGTGCCAGCAGCTTAGGTGTTTTGGGACTCTCTCGGGGACTACGCACAGATACGCAGTATTTT.

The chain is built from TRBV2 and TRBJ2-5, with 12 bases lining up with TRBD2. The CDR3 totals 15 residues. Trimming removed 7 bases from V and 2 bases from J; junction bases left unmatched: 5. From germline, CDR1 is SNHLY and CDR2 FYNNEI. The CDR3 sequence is CASIRTSGVQETQYF. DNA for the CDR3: TGTGCCAGCATTCGGACTAGCGGGGTACAAGAGACCCAGTACTTC.

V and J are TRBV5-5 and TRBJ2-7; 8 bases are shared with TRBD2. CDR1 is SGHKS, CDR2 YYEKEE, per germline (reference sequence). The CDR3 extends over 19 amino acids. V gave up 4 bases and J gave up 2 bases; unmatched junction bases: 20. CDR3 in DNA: TGTGCCAGCAGCCGAAGGGGCCAGGGGCGGTGGACTAGCACCTACGAGCAGTACTTC. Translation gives CASSRRGQGRWTSTYEQYF.

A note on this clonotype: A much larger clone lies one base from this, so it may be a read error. The CDR3 region is CASSLDRRVRETQYF. The CDR3 coding sequence is TGTGCCAGCAGTCTTGACAGGAGGGTTCGGGAGACCCAGTACTTC. This rearrangement joins TRBV12-3 or TRBV12-4 to TRBJ2-5; D may correspond to TRBD1 or TRBD2 (6 bases each). The length of the CDR3 is 15 residues. V gave up 5 bases and J gave up 5 bases, with 18 bases separating them.

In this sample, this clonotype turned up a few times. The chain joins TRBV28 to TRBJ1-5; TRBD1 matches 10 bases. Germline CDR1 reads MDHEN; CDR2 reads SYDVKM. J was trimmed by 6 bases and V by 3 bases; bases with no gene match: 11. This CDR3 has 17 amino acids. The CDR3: CASSFVSGGQGGQPQHF. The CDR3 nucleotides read TGTGCCAGCAGTTTCGTCTCGGGTGGACAGGGGGGTCAGCCCCAGCATTTT.

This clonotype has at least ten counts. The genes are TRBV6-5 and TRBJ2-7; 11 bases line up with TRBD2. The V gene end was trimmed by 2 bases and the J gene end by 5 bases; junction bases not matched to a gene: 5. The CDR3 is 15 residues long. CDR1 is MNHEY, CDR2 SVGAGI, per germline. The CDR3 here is CASSYRLAGGHEQYF. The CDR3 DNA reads TGTGCCAGCAGTTACCGTCTAGCGGGAGGCCACGAGCAGTACTTC.